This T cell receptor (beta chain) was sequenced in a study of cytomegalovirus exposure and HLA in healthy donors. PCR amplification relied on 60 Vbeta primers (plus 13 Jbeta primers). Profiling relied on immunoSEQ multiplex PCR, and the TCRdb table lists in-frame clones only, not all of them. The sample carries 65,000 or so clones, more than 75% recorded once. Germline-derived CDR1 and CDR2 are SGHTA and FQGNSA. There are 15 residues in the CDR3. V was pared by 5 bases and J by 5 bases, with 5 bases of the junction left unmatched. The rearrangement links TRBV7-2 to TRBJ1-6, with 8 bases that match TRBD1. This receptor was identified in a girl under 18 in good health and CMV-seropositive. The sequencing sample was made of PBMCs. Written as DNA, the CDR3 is TGTGCCAGCAGCCCACAGGGGGGGAATAATTCACCCCTCCACTTT. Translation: CASSPQGGNNSPLHF. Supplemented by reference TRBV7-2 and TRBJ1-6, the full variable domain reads GAGVSQSPSNKVTEKGKDVELRCDPISGHTALYWYRQSLGQGLEFLIYFQGNSAPDKSGLPSDRFSAERTGGSVSTLTIQRTQQEDSAVYLCASSPQGGNNSPLHFGNGTRLTVT.